This T cell receptor (beta chain) was sequenced in a study of OX40 agonist ivuxolimab in advanced cancers. Study-level points and caveats: Clonal expansion was seen in CD4+ and CD8+ blood T cells by week 6 at 0.1 to 3.0 mg/kg.

This table comes from immunoSEQ multiplex PCR, and its TCRdb copy is limited to in-frame clones, with some not included. The sample holds around 94,000 clones, about 92% seen once. Samples were taken at baseline and on day 1 of cycles 4 and 7. The ends were cut back, 3 bases at V and 2 bases at J, with 9 bases in the middle. The germline gives CDR1 SGHVS, CDR2 FQNEAQ. This CDR3 comprises 14 residues. In regard to this clone: The antigen is unknown.

The chain is built from TRBV7-8 and TRBJ2-3, with no clear D. The clonotype comes from an adult with an advanced solid tumor such as melanoma, head and neck, liver or kidney cancer. Sequenced here: CD4+ or CD8+ T cells sorted from blood, sampled in a trial of the OX40 agonist ivuxolimab. CDR3 sequence: CASSFLGPTDTQYF. CDR3 bases: TGTGCCAGCAGCTTTCTGGGCCCCACAGATACGCAGTATTTT. The variable domain in full, with the rest retrieved from reference TRBV7-8 and TRBJ2-3, is GAGVSQSPRYKVAKRGQDVALRCDPISGHVSLFWYQQALGQGPEFLTYFQNEAQLDKSGLPSDRFFAERPEGSVSTLKIQRTQQEDSAVYLCASSFLGPTDTQYFGPGTRLTVL.